This TCR beta chain was profiled in a study of T-cell memory formation after mild COVID-19 (dated by TCRdb to the early 2020s). A note on the overall study: TCR sequence clusters from the two donors were largely donor specific. T-cell clones expanding and contracting after mild COVID-19 in two donors were tracked by longitudinal TCRalpha and TCRbeta repertoire sequencing. Two young, previously healthy adult volunteers made up the cohort, one male and one female.

General conclusions and limits of the study: SARS-CoV-2 specificity was not confirmed for the second-wave clones peaking on day 37. Contracting CD4+ clones were found mainly in CM and EM memory subsets, while CD8+ clones were enriched in EMRA. Only a couple of mild cases were covered in the study, and larger cohorts including severe cases with pre-infection samples were considered necessary. Clones contracting from day 15 to 85 had balanced CD4/CD8 phenotypes, while a second wave expanding from day 15 to 37 was biased towards CD4+. The detection of some responding clones in pre-infection memory suggests that pre-existing cross-reactive memory T cells joined the SARS-CoV-2 response.

Ficoll-Paque density gradient centrifugation was used to isolate PBMCs. Trimming at the junction amounts to 1 base on V and 7 bases on J, and the germline ends lie 10 bases apart. The CDR3 holds 14 amino acids from the cysteine to the phenylalanine. The entry retains the CDR3 DNA only, 42 bases that are in frame from base 1. CDR1 and CDR2 are drawn from the germline V gene: LGHNA, YNFKEQ. Sequenced using an Illumina NovaSeq 6000. Using 5'RACE with constant-segment primers, TCRalpha and TCRbeta cDNA libraries were constructed, with sample barcodes and unique molecular identifiers added in the process. Trizol reagent was used to extract RNA from every sample. Libraries were amplified in two PCR steps, with a second sample barcode and Illumina TruSeq adapters added in the second step. Libraries were sequenced on an Illumina NovaSeq with 2 x 150 bp paired-end reads. In the source study's methods: The reads were demultiplexed and collapsed into UMI-guided consensus sequences using migec v1.2.7. Using mixcr v2.1.11, UMI consensuses were aligned to TRA and TRB V and J templates and then assembled into clonotypes. Expanded or contracted clonotypes were those called significant by both edgeR and NoisET, with noise models trained on biological replicates. edgeR calls used a false discovery rate-adjusted p below 0.01 and a log2 fold-change threshold of 1. As an exploratory analysis of dynamics, max-normalized trajectories of the 1000 most abundant clonotypes were examined with PCA combined with hierarchical clustering. Separately sequenced CD4+ and CD8+ repertoires were used to assign the CD4 or CD8 phenotype of responding clones. Using fastp trimming at Q25 and MiXCR clonotype assembly, TCRdb reanalyzed the public sequencing data and kept in-frame beta chains. CDR3 protein sequences are deduplicated, and each keeps its most common genes and DNA. The V and J calls were not made by the authors but by TCRdb's processing. The sample table records roughly 380,000 distinct CDR3 sequences; 25% to 30% of these occur just once. In total, the top ten clones hold approximately 15% of the sample.

This clonotype was picked up a small number of times. The target of this receptor is not known. Per-base quality was not reported, and no clone a single base away is much larger than it. The rearranged chain carries TRBV4-2 and TRBJ1-4; no D gene is confidently identified. Sequences were obtained from PBMCs or a T cell subset sorted from them (not recorded which). The receptor's source is an adult woman who had mild COVID-19 (a few samples of this study predate the infection). The sample titles of this study are shuffled in the database, so cell type and time point are left out; the donor was told from shared clones. The nucleotide sequence reads TGTGCCAGCAGCCAAGTGGGTGATACTGAAAAACTGTTTTTT. Translated, it gives CASSQVGDTEKLFF.